This T cell receptor beta chain was found in a study of T cells expressing NK-cell markers. Looking at the study overall: One of eight sequenced donors was HCMV-seronegative; the other seven were seropositive.

Per the germline V gene, CDR1 is GTSNPN and CDR2 is SVGIG (reference sequence). The CDR3 spans 15 residues. Synthesis of TCR beta cDNA relied on 5'RACE template switching carrying UMIs. No DNA is given; TCRdb re-called the 5' RACE reads and lists each CDR3 protein once. In all, the sample yields about 540,000 distinct CDR3 sequences. The genes are TRBV30 and TRBJ2-1; there is no DNA to check the TCRdb D call of TRBD1. The sequenced material came from blood T cells: a sorted CD56 or NKG2C T cell subset, CD4+ or CD8+ T cells, or bulk PBMC T cells (not recorded which). This TCR was recovered from a man between 18 and 35 years old in good health. CDR3 sequence reads: CAWRLPGTGRREQFF. Full variable domain (missing parts from reference TRBV30 and TRBJ2-1): SQTIHQWPATLVQPVGSPLSLECTVEGTSNPNLYWYRQAAGRGLQLLFYSVGIGQISSEVPQNLSASRPQDRQFILSSKKLLLSDSGFYLCAWRLPGTGRREQFFGPGTRLTVL.